One sample yielded the 28 T cell receptor beta chains listed below, sequenced in a study of response to subunit inactivated influenza vaccine (dated 2018 in TCRdb). Receptors were amplified or captured by RT-PCR. The run used an Illumina HiSeq 2500. The public reads were quality trimmed at Q25 with fastp and then assembled into clones with MiXCR by TCRdb, keeping productive beta chains. Rows are unified per CDR3 protein, each entry keeping the most common DNA and genes. In all, the sample holds around 570,000 distinct CDR3 sequences, and about 7.6% of those were seen once. Over 10% of the sample belongs to the ten largest clones. The specimen was PBMCs from blood, collected roughly 24 months after vaccination. The receptors derive from a man aged 45 to 75 who received an inactivated influenza vaccine. Donor details come from another sample of the same person, matched by shared clones.

This clonotype was picked up a small number of times. The chain couples TRBV10-1 to TRBJ2-7; maybe TRBD1 (6 bases). CDR3 length: 13 amino acids. V was trimmed by 7 bases and J by 1 base, leaving 11 bases between them. Germline-derived CDR1 and CDR2 are WNHNN and SYGVQD (reference sequence). The CDR3 here is CASMRQGSYEQYF. CDR3 in DNA: TGCGCCAGCATGAGGCAGGGGTCCTACGAGCAGTACTTC.

This clonotype occurred many times. This chain joins TRBV5-1 and TRBJ2-1; TRBD2 agrees at 7 bases. This CDR3 has 15 residues. The V gene's germline CDR1 is SGHRS and CDR2 YFSETQ. V was clipped by 0 bases and J by 9 bases; unmatched bases: 9. The CDR3 is CASSLAPAGRGEQFF. The DNA for the CDR3 is TGCGCCAGCAGCTTGGCCCCAGCGGGGAGGGGTGAGCAGTTCTTC.

This clonotype was seen only a few times. The rearrangement links TRBV7-9 to TRBJ1-1; D is possibly TRBD1 (6 bases). V was clipped by 5 bases and J by 6 bases, with 10 bases between them. CDR3 length: 12 residues. Germline V gene sequence: CDR1 SEHNR, CDR2 FQNEAQ (reference sequence). This CDR3 is CASSAQGPEAFF. DNA of the CDR3: TGTGCCAGCAGCGCACAGGGACCTGAAGCTTTCTTT.

The V call is TRBV20-1, the J call TRBJ2-7; TRBD1 is a possible D gene (5 bases). The CDR3 runs to 10 residues. The V gene lost 6 bases and the J gene lost 5 bases, with 8 bases spanning the gap. The V gene's germline CDR1 is DFQATT and CDR2 SNEGSKA (reference sequence). CDR3 coding DNA: TGCAGTGCCAACAGGAACGAGCAGTACTTC. It is translated as CSANRNEQYF.

This clonotype appeared a few times. J is TRBJ2-1 and V is TRBV10-2, with TRBD2 identical over 9 bases. This CDR3 contains 14 residues. V was pared by 10 bases and J by 2 bases, with 6 bases of the junction left unmatched. Per germline, CDR1 WSHSY and CDR2 SAAADI. CDR3 residues: CATLAGDAYNEQFF. In DNA form, the CDR3 reads TGCGCCACCTTAGCGGGGGACGCCTACAATGAGCAGTTCTTC.

The rearrangement joins TRBV28 to TRBJ2-7; 7 bases match TRBD1. The CDR3 consists of 16 residues. V was pared by 8 bases and J by 2 bases, with 15 bases of the junction left unmatched. Germline CDR1 MDHEN, CDR2 SYDVKM. CDR3 in DNA: TGTGCCAGCTATTCCTTAGGGGACAGACAACCCTACGAGCAGTACTTC. Residues: CASYSLGDRQPYEQYF.

This clonotype was seen a handful of times. The gene calls are TRBV15 and TRBJ2-1; 11 bases match TRBD2. Trimming took 1 base from V and 0 from J; bases not matched to a gene: 8. The CDR3 consists of 19 residues. Germline V gene data show CDR1 as LNHNV and CDR2 as YYDKDF (reference sequence). For the CDR3, the DNA is TGTGCCACCAGCAGAGCTGGGCTAGCGGGGGGATCCTCCTACAATGAGCAGTTCTTC. This gives the protein CATSRAGLAGGSSYNEQFF.

The V and J genes are TRBV19 and TRBJ2-2, with D perhaps TRBD1 (5 bases). From germline, CDR1 is LNHDA and CDR2 SQIVND (reference sequence). V lost 6 bases and J lost 3, with 23 bases in between. The CDR3 sequence is 18 residues long. Here the CDR3 reads CASRPPQGFVHYTGELFF. The CDR3 coding sequence is TGTGCCAGTAGACCACCTCAGGGTTTTGTCCATTACACCGGGGAGCTGTTTTTT.

This chain links TRBV10-1 with TRBJ2-1; D is uncertain. The CDR3 has 12 residues. Germline lookup yields CDR1 WNHNN and CDR2 SYGVQD (reference sequence). Trimming pared 4 bases from V and 6 bases from J, leaving 7 bases between. In DNA, the CDR3 is TGCGCCAGCAGTGCCCACTCCAATGAGCAGTTCTTC. This gives the protein CASSAHSNEQFF.

The gene calls are TRBV10-3 and TRBJ2-5; D is undetermined. Germline CDR1 is ENHRY and CDR2 is SYGVKD. The CDR3 has 13 residues. Trimming removed 6 bases at V and 1 base at J, with 9 bases between. CDR3 in DNA: TGTGCCATCAGCCCCTGGGCCCAAGAGACCCAGTACTTC. This translates into CAISPWAQETQYF.

This clonotype was counted between two and nine times. The chain is built from TRBV12-3 or TRBV12-4 and TRBJ2-3; 7 bases line up with TRBD1. The trim removed 6 bases at V and 2 bases at J, leaving 5 bases unmatched. This CDR3 region has 14 residues. The CDR3 loop reads CASRPTGVTDTQYF. The CDR3 nucleotides are TGTGCCAGCAGACCCACAGGGGTCACAGATACGCAGTATTTT.

The DNA of the CDR3 is TGTGCCAGCAGCAAGGACAGGGCTAATGAAAAACTGTTTTTT. As protein: CASSKDRANEKLFF. The chain has TRBV4-2 and TRBJ1-4; TRBD1 agrees at 8 bases. CDR3 length equals 14 residues. The ends lost 5 bases at V and 3 bases at J; junction bases unmatched: 2. CDR1 is LGHNA and CDR2 is YNFKEQ in the germline V gene.

This clonotype showed up just a few times. This chain uses TRBV5-1 with TRBJ2-1, with 12 nucleotides matching TRBD2. Per germline, CDR1 SGHRS and CDR2 YFSETQ. The trim removed 4 bases at V and 16 bases at J, leaving 15 bases unmatched. The CDR3 loop spans 15 amino acids. The CDR3 protein is CASSQRHLAGGPVFF. The CDR3 DNA sequence: TGCGCCAGCAGCCAGAGACACCTAGCGGGAGGGCCGGTTTTCTTC. The whole variable domain, remainder taken from reference TRBV5-1 and TRBJ2-1, is KAGVTQTPRYLIKTRGQQVTLSCSPISGHRSVSWYQQTPGQGLQFLFEYFSETQRNKGNFPGRFSGRQFSNSRSEMNVSTLELGDSALYLCASSQRHLAGGPVFFGPGTRLTVL.

A remark on this clonotype: Just one base apart from a much larger clone, this may be a read error. The CDR3 sequence is CCARDFAAGGQTGELFF. Written as DNA, the CDR3 is TGCTGTGCTAGAGATTTTGCAGCGGGAGGGCAGACCGGGGAGCTGTTTTTT. The chain links TRBV20-1 to TRBJ2-2; TRBD2 agrees at 10 bases. The CDR3 is 17 residues long. Germline CDR1 DFQATT, CDR2 SNEGSKA (reference sequence).

The chain couples TRBV4-3 to TRBJ2-2; D is perhaps TRBD2 (6 bases). Trimming took 1 base from V and 7 from J, leaving 13 bases between them. The CDR3 loop spans 15 amino acids. Germline assignment: CDR1 LGHNA and CDR2 YSLEER. This CDR3 is CASSQGRVAGGELFF. CDR3 bases: TGCGCCAGCAGCCAAGGGAGGGTGGCAGGCGGGGAGCTGTTTTTT.

The J gene is TRBJ2-6, the V gene TRBV27; D not certain. Deletions cut 6 bases from V and 0 bases from J, with 9 bases between. The CDR3 extends over 15 amino acids. CDR1 and CDR2 from the germline V gene are MNHEY and SMNVEV (reference sequence). CDR3 DNA sequence: TGTGCCAGCAGACCGGACGGCTCTGGGGCCAACGTCCTGACTTTC. Its protein is CASRPDGSGANVLTF. The full variable domain, rest sourced from reference TRBV27 and TRBJ2-6, is EAQVTQNPRYLITVTGKKLTVTCSQNMNHEYMSWYRQDPGLGLRQIYYSMNVEVTDKGDVPEGYKVSRKEKRNFPLILESPSPNQTSLYFCASRPDGSGANVLTFGAGSRLTVL.

J is TRBJ1-2 and V is TRBV10-3; TRBD1 agrees at 10 bases. In germline, CDR1 is ENHRY, CDR2 SYGVKD. Trimming cost V 4 bases and J 2 bases; bases outside gene matches: 4. The CDR3 length is 15 residues. CDR3 residues: CAISGGQGLNYGYTF. The CDR3 bases are TGTGCCATCAGTGGGGGACAGGGGCTAAACTATGGCTACACCTTC.

This clonotype appeared many times. CDR3 DNA: TGCGCCAGCAGCCTCGACAGGGATACGCAGTATTTT. This gives the protein CASSLDRDTQYF. V is TRBV5-1 and J is TRBJ2-3, with D possibly being TRBD1 (6 bases). This CDR3 contains 12 residues. Germline V gene sequence: CDR1 SGHRS, CDR2 YFSETQ. The ends were cut back, 4 bases at V and 6 bases at J, with 9 bases in the middle.

The rearrangement links TRBV20-1 to TRBJ1-1, with 7 bases that match TRBD1. The CDR3 extends over 13 amino acids. Germline V CDR1 and CDR2: DFQATT, SNEGSKA (reference sequence). With V trimmed by 5 bases and J by 4 bases, 7 bases remained unmatched. The CDR3 nucleotides are TGCAGTGCTTACAGGGGCCGCCGCACTGAAGCTTTCTTT. Protein product: CSAYRGRRTEAFF.

This clonotype occurred a few times. The gene calls are TRBV12-3 or TRBV12-4 and TRBJ2-2; the D gene is possibly TRBD1 (6 bases). Trimming removed 5 bases from V and 0 bases from J, with 10 bases in between. CDR3 length: 15 amino acids. CDR3 coding DNA: TGTGCCAGCAGTAGGGGGACATCGAACACCGGGGAGCTGTTTTTT. Translated: CASSRGTSNTGELFF.

The J gene is TRBJ1-1, the V gene TRBV13, with 9 nucleotides matching TRBD1. J was trimmed by 5 bases and V by 6 bases; bases with no gene match: 7. This CDR3 contains 14 residues. CDR1 and CDR2 (germline): PRHDT, FYEKMQ (reference sequence). CDR3 amino acids: CASSPKDRGTEAFF. As DNA, the CDR3 is TGTGCCAGCAGTCCAAAAGACAGGGGGACTGAAGCTTTCTTT.

This clonotype has more than one count but fewer than ten. This sequence joins TRBV4-3 and TRBJ2-4; the match to TRBD1 covers 10 bases. CDR3 size: 15 residues. The germline gives CDR1 LGHNA, CDR2 YSLEER. J was trimmed by 8 bases and V by 0 bases; bases with no gene match: 4. This chain's CDR3 is CASSQELGTGDIQYF. Written as DNA, the CDR3 is TGCGCCAGCAGCCAAGAGTTGGGGACAGGGGACATTCAGTACTTC.

This clonotype came up many times. The V and J genes are TRBV4-1 and TRBJ1-5, with D unresolved. This CDR3 is built from 17 residues. Trimming removed 1 base from V and 2 bases from J, with 15 bases in between. The germline V gene has CDR1 MGHRA and CDR2 YSYEKL. This chain's CDR3 is CASSQVDLGLGNQPQHF. The CDR3 DNA follows: TGCGCCAGCAGCCAAGTTGATCTCGGTTTGGGCAATCAGCCCCAGCATTTT.

This clonotype was seen repeatedly, ten times or more. The chain joins TRBV12-3 or TRBV12-4 to TRBJ2-1; possibly TRBD1 for D (5 bases). Deletions cut 4 bases from V and 8 bases from J, with 18 bases between. CDR3 length: 15 residues. CDR3 sequence: CASSSVGPRTDEQFF. Written as DNA, the CDR3 is TGTGCCAGCAGTTCCGTGGGGCCCCGAACAGATGAGCAGTTCTTC.

This clonotype came up many times. The chain carries TRBV10-2 and TRBJ1-1, with D unclear. V was cut by 5 bases and J by 6 bases, with 16 bases left in between. CDR3 length: 14 amino acids. The germline CDR1 and CDR2 sequences are WSHSY and SAAADI. Here the CDR3 reads CASSPGSRGPEAFF. CDR3 DNA: TGCGCCAGCAGTCCGGGATCTCGAGGGCCTGAAGCTTTCTTT.

This clonotype was seen repeatedly, ten times or more. The chain uses TRBV7-8 and TRBJ2-3; 10 bases agree with TRBD2. Trimming took 5 bases from V and 3 from J; bases not matched to a gene: 11. Germline CDR1 reads SGHVS; CDR2 reads FQNEAQ. This CDR3 contains 17 residues. CDR3 DNA sequence: TGTGCCAGCAGCCCCGAAAGTGGACTAGCGGAAACAGATACGCAGTATTTT. Its translation is CASSPESGLAETDTQYF.

This clonotype came up a few times. J is TRBJ1-2 and V is TRBV2; 7 bases map to TRBD1. The V gene's germline CDR1 is SNHLY and CDR2 FYNNEI. The CDR3 consists of 14 residues. V gave up 4 bases and J gave up 6 bases; unmatched junction bases: 8. This chain's CDR3 is CASSARQGFNGYTF. The CDR3 DNA sequence: TGTGCCAGCAGTGCCAGACAGGGATTCAATGGCTACACCTTC.

The chain has TRBV7-9 and TRBJ2-3; TRBD2 might be the D (5 bases). CDR1 is SEHNR and CDR2 is FQNEAQ in the germline V gene (reference sequence). With 0 bases removed from V and 6 bases from J, the gap between germline ends came to 16 bases. There are 16 residues in the CDR3. The CDR3 reads CASSLAGSFGSDTQYF. In DNA, the CDR3 is TGTGCCAGCAGCTTAGCTGGGAGTTTTGGGTCCGATACGCAGTATTTT.